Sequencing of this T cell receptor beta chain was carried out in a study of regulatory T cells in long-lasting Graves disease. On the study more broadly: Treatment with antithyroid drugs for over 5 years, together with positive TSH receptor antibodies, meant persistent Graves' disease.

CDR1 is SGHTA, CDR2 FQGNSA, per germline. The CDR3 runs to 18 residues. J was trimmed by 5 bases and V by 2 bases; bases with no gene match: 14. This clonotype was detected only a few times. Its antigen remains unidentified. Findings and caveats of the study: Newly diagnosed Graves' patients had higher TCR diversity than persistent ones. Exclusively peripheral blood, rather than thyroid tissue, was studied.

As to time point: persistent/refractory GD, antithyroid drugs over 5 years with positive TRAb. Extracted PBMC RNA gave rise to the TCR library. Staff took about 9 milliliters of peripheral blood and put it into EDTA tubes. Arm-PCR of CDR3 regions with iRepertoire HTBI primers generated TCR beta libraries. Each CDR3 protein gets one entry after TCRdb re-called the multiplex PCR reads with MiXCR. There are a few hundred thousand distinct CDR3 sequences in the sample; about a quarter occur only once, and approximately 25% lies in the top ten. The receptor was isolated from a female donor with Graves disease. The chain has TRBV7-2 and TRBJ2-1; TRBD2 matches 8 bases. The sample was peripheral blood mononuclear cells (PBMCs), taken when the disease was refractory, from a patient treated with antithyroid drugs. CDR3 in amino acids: CASSLLKLAENRNNEQFF. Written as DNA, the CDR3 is TGTGCCAGCAGCTTACTTAAACTAGCGGAAAATAGAAACAATGAGCAGTTCTTC.